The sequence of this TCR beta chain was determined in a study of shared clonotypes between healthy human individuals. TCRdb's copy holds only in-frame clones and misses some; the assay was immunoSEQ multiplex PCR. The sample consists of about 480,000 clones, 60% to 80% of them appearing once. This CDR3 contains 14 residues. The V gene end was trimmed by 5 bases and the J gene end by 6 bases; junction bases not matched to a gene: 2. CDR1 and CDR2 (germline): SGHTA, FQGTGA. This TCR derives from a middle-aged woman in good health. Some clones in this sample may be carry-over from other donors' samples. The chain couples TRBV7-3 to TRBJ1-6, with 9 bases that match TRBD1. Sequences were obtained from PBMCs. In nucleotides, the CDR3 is TGTGCCAGCAGCCCGACAGGGGGTAATTCACCCCTCCACTTT. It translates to CASSPTGGNSPLHF.